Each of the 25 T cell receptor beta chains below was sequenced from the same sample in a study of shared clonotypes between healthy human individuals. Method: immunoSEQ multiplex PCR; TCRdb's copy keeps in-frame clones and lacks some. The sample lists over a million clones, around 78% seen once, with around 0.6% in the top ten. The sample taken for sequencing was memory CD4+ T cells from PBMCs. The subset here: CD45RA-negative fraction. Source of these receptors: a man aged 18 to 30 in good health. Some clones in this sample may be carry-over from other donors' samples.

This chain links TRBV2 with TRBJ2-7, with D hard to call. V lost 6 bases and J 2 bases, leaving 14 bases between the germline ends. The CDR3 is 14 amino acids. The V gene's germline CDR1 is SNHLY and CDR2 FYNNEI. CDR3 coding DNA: TGTGCCAGCAGATACGACGGAGCGACCTACGAGCAGTACTTC. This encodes CASRYDGATYEQYF. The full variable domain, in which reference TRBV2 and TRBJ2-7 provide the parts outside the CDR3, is EPEVTQTPSHQVTQMGQEVILRCVPISNHLYFYWYRQILGQKVEFLVSFYNNEISEKSEIFDDQFSVERPDGSNFTLKIRSTKLEDSAMYFCASRYDGATYEQYFGPGTRLTVT.

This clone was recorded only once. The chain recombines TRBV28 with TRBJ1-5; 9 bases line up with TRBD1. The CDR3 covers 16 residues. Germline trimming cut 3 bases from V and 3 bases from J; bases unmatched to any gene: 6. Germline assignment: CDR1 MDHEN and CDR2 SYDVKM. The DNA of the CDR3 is TGTGCCAGCAGTTTGACAGGGGGTCCAAACAATCAGCCCCAGCATTTT. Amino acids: CASSLTGGPNNQPQHF.

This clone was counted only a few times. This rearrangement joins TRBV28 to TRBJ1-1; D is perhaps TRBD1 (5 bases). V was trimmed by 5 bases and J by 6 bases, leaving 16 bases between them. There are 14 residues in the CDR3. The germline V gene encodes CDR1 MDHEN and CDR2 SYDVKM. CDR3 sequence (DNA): TGTGCCAGCAGTCTCCACACAGGTCCTGCTGAAGCTTTCTTT. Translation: CASSLHTGPAEAFF.

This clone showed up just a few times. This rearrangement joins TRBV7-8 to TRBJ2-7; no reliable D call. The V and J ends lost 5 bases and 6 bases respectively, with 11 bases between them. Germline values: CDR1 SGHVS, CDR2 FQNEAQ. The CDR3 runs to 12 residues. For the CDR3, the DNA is TGTGCCAGCAGCACCAGAACCGGCGAGCAGTACTTC. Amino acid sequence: CASSTRTGEQYF.

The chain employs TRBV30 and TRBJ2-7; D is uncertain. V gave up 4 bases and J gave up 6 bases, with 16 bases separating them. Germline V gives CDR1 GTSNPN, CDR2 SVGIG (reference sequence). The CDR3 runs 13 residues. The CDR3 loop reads CAWKKSTSSEQYF. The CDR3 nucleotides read TGTGCCTGGAAAAAGTCCACCTCTTCCGAGCAGTACTTC.

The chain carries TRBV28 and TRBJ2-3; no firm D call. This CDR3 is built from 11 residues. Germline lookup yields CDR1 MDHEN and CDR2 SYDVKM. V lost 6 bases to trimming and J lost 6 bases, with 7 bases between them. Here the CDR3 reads CASSRSDTQYF. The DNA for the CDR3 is TGTGCCAGCAGCCGTTCGGATACGCAGTATTTT.

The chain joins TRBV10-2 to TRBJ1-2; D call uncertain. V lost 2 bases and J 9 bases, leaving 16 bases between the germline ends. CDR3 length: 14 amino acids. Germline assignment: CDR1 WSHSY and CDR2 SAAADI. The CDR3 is CASSEGTFRRSYTF. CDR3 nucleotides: TGCGCCAGCAGTGAGGGCACCTTCCGGAGGAGCTACACCTTC.

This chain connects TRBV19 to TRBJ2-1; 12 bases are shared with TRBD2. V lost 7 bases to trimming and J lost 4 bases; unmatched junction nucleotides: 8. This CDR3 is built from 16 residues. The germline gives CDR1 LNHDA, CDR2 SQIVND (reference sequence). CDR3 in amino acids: CASNLAGGPGYNEQFF. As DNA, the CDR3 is TGTGCCAGTAATCTAGCGGGAGGGCCGGGGTACAATGAGCAGTTCTTC.

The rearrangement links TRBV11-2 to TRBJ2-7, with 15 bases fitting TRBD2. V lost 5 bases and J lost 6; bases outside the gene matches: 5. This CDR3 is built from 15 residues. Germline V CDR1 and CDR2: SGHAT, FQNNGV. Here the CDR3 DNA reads TGTGCCAGCAGCGTCGCGGGACTAGCGGGAGGCGAGCAGTACTTC. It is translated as CASSVAGLAGGEQYF.

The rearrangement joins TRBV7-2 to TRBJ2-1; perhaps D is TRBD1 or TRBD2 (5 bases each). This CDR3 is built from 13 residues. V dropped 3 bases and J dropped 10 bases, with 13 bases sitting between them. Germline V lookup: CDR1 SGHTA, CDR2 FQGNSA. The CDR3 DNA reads TGTGCCAGCAGCTTGTTGAAAGGGGACGAGCAGTTCTTC. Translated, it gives CASSLLKGDEQFF.

CDR3 in amino acids: CASSLEASFRDTQYF. CDR3 coding DNA: TGCGCCAGCAGCTTGGAGGCTAGTTTTCGAGATACGCAGTATTTT. The rearrangement joins TRBV5-1 to TRBJ2-3; no reliable D call. The CDR3 covers 15 residues. CDR1 SGHRS and CDR2 YFSETQ come from the germline V gene. The ends were cut back, 0 bases at V and 5 bases at J, with 13 bases in the middle.

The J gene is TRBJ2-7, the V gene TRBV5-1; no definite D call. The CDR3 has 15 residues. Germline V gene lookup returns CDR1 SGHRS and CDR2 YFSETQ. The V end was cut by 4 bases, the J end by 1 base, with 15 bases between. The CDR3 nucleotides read TGCGCCAGCAGCCGAACGTTACAAGGGTCCTACGAGCAGTACTTC. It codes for CASSRTLQGSYEQYF.

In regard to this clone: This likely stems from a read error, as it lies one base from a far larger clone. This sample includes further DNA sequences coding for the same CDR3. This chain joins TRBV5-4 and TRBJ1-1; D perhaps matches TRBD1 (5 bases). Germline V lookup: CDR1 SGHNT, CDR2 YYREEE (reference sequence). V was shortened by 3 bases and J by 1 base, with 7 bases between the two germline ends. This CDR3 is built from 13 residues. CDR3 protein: CASSSGQNTEAFF. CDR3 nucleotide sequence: TGTGCCAGCAGCTCCGGACAGAACACTGAAGCTTTCTTT.

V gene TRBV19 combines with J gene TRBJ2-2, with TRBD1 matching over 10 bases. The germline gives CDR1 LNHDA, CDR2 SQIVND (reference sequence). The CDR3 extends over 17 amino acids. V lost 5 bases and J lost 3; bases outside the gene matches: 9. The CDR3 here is CASSPGTGARDTGELFF. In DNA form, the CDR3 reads TGTGCCAGTAGTCCCGGGACAGGGGCGCGGGACACCGGGGAGCTGTTTTTT.

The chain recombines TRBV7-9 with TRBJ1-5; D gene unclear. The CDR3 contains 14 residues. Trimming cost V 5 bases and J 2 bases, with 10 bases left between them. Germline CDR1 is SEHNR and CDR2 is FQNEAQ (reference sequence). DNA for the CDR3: TGTGCCAGCAGCCCCTCCGGGGGCAATCAGCCCCAGCATTTT. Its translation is CASSPSGGNQPQHF.

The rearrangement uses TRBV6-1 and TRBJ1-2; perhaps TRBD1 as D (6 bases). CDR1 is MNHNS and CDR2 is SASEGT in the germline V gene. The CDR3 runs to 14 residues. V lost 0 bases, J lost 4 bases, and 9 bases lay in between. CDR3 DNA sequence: TGTGCCAGCAGTGAAGCCCGGGGGCTCTATGGCTACACCTTC. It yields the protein CASSEARGLYGYTF.

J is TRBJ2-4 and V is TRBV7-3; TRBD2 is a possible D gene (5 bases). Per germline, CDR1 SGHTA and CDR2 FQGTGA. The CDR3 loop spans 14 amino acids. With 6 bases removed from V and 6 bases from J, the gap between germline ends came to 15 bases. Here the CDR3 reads CASSRNLRGNIQYF. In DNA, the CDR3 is TGTGCCAGCAGTCGGAACCTCCGGGGAAACATTCAGTACTTC.

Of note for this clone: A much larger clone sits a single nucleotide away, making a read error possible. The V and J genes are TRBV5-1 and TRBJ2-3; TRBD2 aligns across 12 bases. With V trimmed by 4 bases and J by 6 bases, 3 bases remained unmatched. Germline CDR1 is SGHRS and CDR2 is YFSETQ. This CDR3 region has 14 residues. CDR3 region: CASSRTSGKDTQYF. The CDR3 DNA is TGCGCCAGCAGCCGGACTAGCGGGAAGGATACGCAGTATTTT.

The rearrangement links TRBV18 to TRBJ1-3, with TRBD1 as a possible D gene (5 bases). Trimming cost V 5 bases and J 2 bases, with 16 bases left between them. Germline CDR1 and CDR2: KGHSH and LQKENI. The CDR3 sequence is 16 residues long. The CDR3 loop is CASSSGVGGAGNTIYF. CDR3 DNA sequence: TGTGCCAGCTCATCCGGAGTAGGAGGGGCTGGAAACACCATATATTTT.

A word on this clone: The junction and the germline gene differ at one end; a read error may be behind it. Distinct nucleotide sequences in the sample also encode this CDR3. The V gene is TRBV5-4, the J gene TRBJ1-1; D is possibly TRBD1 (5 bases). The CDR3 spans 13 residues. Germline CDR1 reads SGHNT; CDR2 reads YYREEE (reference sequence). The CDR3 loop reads CASSQTGNTEAFF. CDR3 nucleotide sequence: TGCGCCAGCAGCCAAACAGGGAACACTGAAGCTTTCTTT. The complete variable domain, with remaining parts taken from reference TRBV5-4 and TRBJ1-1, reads ETGVTQSPTHLIKTRGQQVTLRCSSQSGHNTVSWYQQALGQGPQFIFQYYREEENGRGNFPPRFSGLQFPNYSSELNVNALELDDSALYLCASSQTGNTEAFFGQGTRLTVV.

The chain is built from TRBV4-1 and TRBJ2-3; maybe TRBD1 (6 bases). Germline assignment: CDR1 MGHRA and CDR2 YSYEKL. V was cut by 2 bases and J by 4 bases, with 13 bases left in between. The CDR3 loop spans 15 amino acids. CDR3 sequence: CASSQSRDTADTQYF. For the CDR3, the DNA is TGCGCCAGCAGCCAAAGCCGGGACACCGCAGATACGCAGTATTTT.

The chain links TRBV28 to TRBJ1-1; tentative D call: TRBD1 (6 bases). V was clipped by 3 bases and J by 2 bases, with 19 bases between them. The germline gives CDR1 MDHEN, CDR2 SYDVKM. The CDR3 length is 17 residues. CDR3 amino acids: CASSLQITGTGNTEAFF. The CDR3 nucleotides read TGTGCCAGCAGTTTGCAAATTACAGGGACGGGCAACACTGAAGCTTTCTTT.

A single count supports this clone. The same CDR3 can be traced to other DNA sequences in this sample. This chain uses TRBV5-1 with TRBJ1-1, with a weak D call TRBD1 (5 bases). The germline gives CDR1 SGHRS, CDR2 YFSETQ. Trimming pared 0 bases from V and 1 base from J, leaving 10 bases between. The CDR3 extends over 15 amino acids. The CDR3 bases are TGCGCCAGCAGCTTGGTCGGAGGGACGAACACTGAAGCTTTCTTT. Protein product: CASSLVGGTNTEAFF.

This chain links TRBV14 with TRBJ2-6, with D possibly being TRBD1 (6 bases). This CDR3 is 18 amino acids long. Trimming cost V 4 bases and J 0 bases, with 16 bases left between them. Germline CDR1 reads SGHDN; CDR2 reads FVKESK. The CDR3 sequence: CASSPFSGQPSGANVLTF. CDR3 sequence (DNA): TGTGCCAGCAGCCCCTTCTCTGGACAGCCCTCTGGGGCCAACGTCCTGACTTTC.

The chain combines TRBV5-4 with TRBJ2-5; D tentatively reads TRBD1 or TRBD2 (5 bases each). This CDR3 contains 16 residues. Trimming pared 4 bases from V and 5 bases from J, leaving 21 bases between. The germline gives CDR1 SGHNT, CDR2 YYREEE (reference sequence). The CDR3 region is CASSPREGRSQETQYF. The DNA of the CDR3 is TGTGCCAGCAGCCCTCGCGAGGGGCGCAGCCAGGAGACCCAGTACTTC. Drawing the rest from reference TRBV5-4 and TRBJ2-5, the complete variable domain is ETGVTQSPTHLIKTRGQQVTLRCSSQSGHNTVSWYQQALGQGPQFIFQYYREEENGRGNFPPRFSGLQFPNYSSELNVNALELDDSALYLCASSPREGRSQETQYFGPGTRLLVL.